A selection of T cell receptor beta chains follows, all from one sample in a study of shared clonotypes between healthy human individuals. The data were produced by immunoSEQ multiplex PCR, yet TCRdb's version contains in-frame clones alone and is incomplete. The repertoire holds more than 2,000,000 clones, with just over 90% as singletons. What was sequenced was naive CD4+ T cells from PBMCs. The receptor source for this set is a man between 18 and 29 years old in good health. Some clones in this sample may be carry-over from other donors' samples. Each CDR3 is given with its conserved first and last residue. The D gene is left open where the match is weak. Some rows have no size entry. The others give once, few or many, or a class for an expanded clone.

size: .
V: TRBV6-5
D: .
J: TRBJ1-2
CDR3: CASSSGQYNYGYTF
DNA: TGTGCCAGCAGTTCAGGACAGTATAACTATGGCTACACCTTC

size: .
V: TRBV28
D: TRBD2
J: TRBJ2-5
CDR3: CASSSPGLAKQTQYF
DNA: TGTGCCAGCAGTTCCCCGGGACTAGCCAAACAGACCCAGTACTTC

size: .
V: TRBV2
D: .
J: TRBJ2-1
CDR3: CASRYYRENEQFF
DNA: TGTGCCAGCAGATATTACAGGGAGAATGAGCAGTTCTTC

size: .
V: TRBV28
D: TRBD2
J: TRBJ2-1
CDR3: CASSWQKLAGRGWEQFF
DNA: TGTGCCAGCAGTTGGCAAAAACTAGCGGGAAGGGGATGGGAGCAGTTCTTC

size: .
V: TRBV4-1
D: TRBD1
J: TRBJ2-1
CDR3: CASSQDIRGPLMRGEQFF
DNA: TGCGCCAGCAGCCAAGATATCAGGGGGCCCTTAATGCGGGGCGAGCAGTTCTTC

size: .
V: TRBV5-1
D: .
J: TRBJ2-5
CDR3: CASSTGTVQETQYF
DNA: TGCGCCAGCAGCACAGGGACCGTCCAAGAGACCCAGTACTTC

size: .
V: TRBV5-4
D: .
J: TRBJ1-1
CDR3: CASSLWGADTEAFF
DNA: TGTGCCAGCAGCTTATGGGGAGCCGACACTGAAGCTTTCTTT

size: .
V: TRBV7-2
D: .
J: TRBJ2-7
CDR3: CASSPQGTGEQYF
DNA: TGTGCCAGCAGCCCCCAGGGGACTGGCGAGCAGTACTTC

size: .
V: TRBV11-2
D: TRBD1
J: TRBJ2-7
CDR3: CASRRGQVFYEQYF
DNA: TGTGCCAGCAGGAGGGGACAGGTCTTCTACGAGCAGTACTTC

size: .
V: TRBV2
D: .
J: TRBJ1-3
CDR3: CASRDHRTTYGNTIYF
DNA: TGTGCCAGCAGGGACCACAGGACCACCTACGGAAACACCATATATTTT

size: .
V: TRBV19
D: .
J: TRBJ1-2
CDR3: CASRKVGEATWGYTF
DNA: TGTGCCAGCCGTAAGGTGGGGGAGGCTACATGGGGCTACACCTTC

size: .
V: TRBV6-5
D: TRBD2
J: TRBJ2-1
CDR3: CASTGTSRGYNEQFF
DNA: TGTGCCAGCACCGGGACTAGTCGAGGCTACAATGAGCAGTTCTTC

size: .
V: TRBV15
D: .
J: TRBJ2-1
CDR3: CATYPILSSYNEQFF
DNA: TGTGCCACCTATCCAATCCTTAGCTCCTACAATGAGCAGTTCTTC

size: .
V: TRBV5-8
D: .
J: TRBJ1-5
CDR3: CASSFLGGDISNQPQHF
DNA: TGTGCCAGCAGCTTTCTCGGGGGGGATATTAGCAATCAGCCCCAGCATTTT

size: .
V: TRBV29-1
D: .
J: TRBJ2-3
CDR3: CSVAASGTDTQYF
DNA: TGCAGCGTTGCGGCTTCTGGCACAGATACGCAGTATTTT

size: .
V: TRBV9
D: .
J: TRBJ1-5
CDR3: CASSVGWGGVQPQHF
DNA: TGTGCCAGCAGCGTAGGTTGGGGAGGCGTCCAGCCCCAGCATTTT

size: .
V: TRBV2
D: TRBD1
J: TRBJ2-1
CDR3: CASSTGQTGTRKFF
DNA: TGTGCCAGCAGTACGGGACAGACCGGGACCAGGAAGTTCTTC

size: .
V: TRBV2
D: .
J: TRBJ2-5
CDR3: CASSLPGAQYF
DNA: TGTGCCAGCAGTTTACCCGGGGCCCAGTACTTC

size: .
V: TRBV20-1
D: .
J: TRBJ2-1
CDR3: CSARVRNEQFF
DNA: TGCAGTGCCAGAGTGAGGAATGAGCAGTTCTTC

size: .
V: TRBV18
D: .
J: TRBJ2-1
CDR3: CASSPWGSSPEQFF
DNA: TGTGCCAGCTCACCATGGGGTAGCTCTCCTGAGCAGTTCTTC

size: .
V: TRBV7-9
D: .
J: TRBJ1-6
CDR3: CASSPKGSPLHF
DNA: TGTGCCAGCAGCCCCAAGGGGTCACCCCTCCACTTT

size: .
V: TRBV29-1
D: .
J: TRBJ1-2
CDR3: CSGGGEGGYGYTF
DNA: TGCAGCGGGGGAGGGGAGGGCGGCTATGGCTACACCTTC

size: .
V: TRBV4-2
D: TRBD1
J: TRBJ1-4
CDR3: CASSQARGQKEKLFF
DNA: TGTGCCAGCAGCCAAGCAAGGGGGCAGAAGGAAAAACTGTTTTTT

size: .
V: TRBV28
D: .
J: TRBJ2-7
CDR3: CASSPQGPNSYEQYF
DNA: TGTGCCAGCAGTCCCCAGGGACCGAACTCCTACGAGCAGTACTTC

size: .
V: TRBV5-8
D: .
J: TRBJ1-2
CDR3: CASRNGPNYGYTF
DNA: TGTGCCAGCCGAAACGGCCCCAACTATGGCTACACCTTC

size: .
V: TRBV9
D: TRBD1
J: TRBJ1-3
CDR3: CASSSTPGGTVISGNTIYF
DNA: TGTGCCAGCAGCTCCACACCTGGGGGGACAGTGATCTCTGGAAACACCATATATTTT

size: .
V: TRBV11-2
D: .
J: TRBJ2-1
CDR3: CASSAHGYSYNEQFF
DNA: TGTGCCAGCAGCGCCCATGGTTACTCCTACAATGAGCAGTTCTTC

size: few
V: TRBV4-1
D: .
J: TRBJ2-2
CDR3: CASSQDNRVTGELFF
DNA: TGCGCCAGCAGCCAAGATAACAGGGTCACCGGGGAGCTGTTTTTT

size: .
V: TRBV28
D: TRBD2
J: TRBJ2-1
CDR3: CASSSRTSGRGLSYNEQFF
DNA: TGTGCCAGCAGTTCTCGGACTAGCGGGAGAGGGCTTTCCTACAATGAGCAGTTCTTC

size: .
V: TRBV5-1
D: TRBD2
J: TRBJ2-3
CDR3: CASSLILAGGLNTQYF
DNA: TGCGCCAGCAGCCTAATTCTAGCGGGAGGCCTCAATACGCAGTATTTT

size: .
V: TRBV7-7
D: .
J: TRBJ2-2
CDR3: CASSPTGLFTGELFF
DNA: TGTGCCAGCAGCCCAACAGGTCTCTTCACCGGGGAGCTGTTTTTT

size: .
V: TRBV7-8
D: .
J: TRBJ1-5
CDR3: CASSPWAGRGQPQHF
DNA: TGTGCCAGCAGCCCTTGGGCGGGGCGCGGACAGCCCCAGCATTTT

size: few
V: TRBV2
D: .
J: TRBJ1-5
CDR3: CASSEEGNQPQHF
DNA: TGTGCCAGCAGTGAAGAGGGAAATCAGCCCCAGCATTTT

size: .
V: TRBV11-2
D: TRBD2
J: TRBJ2-1
CDR3: CASTVGTNNEQFF
DNA: TGTGCCAGCACCGTGGGGACTAACAATGAGCAGTTCTTC

size: .
V: TRBV7-2
D: .
J: TRBJ2-7
CDR3: CASSLVLGSREQYF
DNA: TGTGCCAGCAGCTTAGTTCTCGGATCGAGGGAGCAGTACTTC

size: .
V: TRBV28
D: TRBD2
J: TRBJ2-1
CDR3: CASSPPTGLAGVSVGLGGDEQFF
DNA: TGTGCCAGCAGTCCCCCAACGGGACTAGCGGGAGTATCGGTTGGGTTGGGGGGCGATGAGCAGTTCTTC

size: .
V: TRBV7-9
D: .
J: TRBJ2-3
CDR3: CASSIGLPGVDTQYF
DNA: TGTGCCAGCAGCATTGGACTGCCCGGCGTAGATACGCAGTATTTT

size: once
V: TRBV25-1
D: .
J: TRBJ1-4
CDR3: CASSEYYLGKGNEKLFF
DNA: TGTGCCAGCAGTGAATATTACCTCGGGAAGGGTAATGAAAAACTGTTTTTT

size: .
V: TRBV2
D: .
J: TRBJ1-1
CDR3: CASRVGGSRAEAFF
DNA: TGTGCCAGCAGGGTCGGGGGGAGCAGAGCTGAAGCTTTCTTT

size: .
V: TRBV11-2
D: .
J: TRBJ1-3
CDR3: CASSSLRRGNTIYF
DNA: TGTGCCAGCAGCTCTCTACGGAGGGGAAACACCATATATTTT

size: .
V: TRBV6-5
D: TRBD2
J: TRBJ2-5
CDR3: CASRSPGLGVETQYF
DNA: TGTGCCAGCAGAAGCCCGGGACTAGGAGTAGAGACCCAGTACTTC

size: .
V: TRBV28
D: .
J: TRBJ2-3
CDR3: CASRDNTDTQYF
DNA: TGTGCCAGCAGAGACAACACAGATACGCAGTATTTT

size: .
V: TRBV18
D: .
J: TRBJ1-3
CDR3: CASSPIRVFGNTIYF
DNA: TGTGCCAGCTCACCAATTAGGGTCTTCGGAAACACCATATATTTT

size: .
V: TRBV27
D: .
J: TRBJ2-6
CDR3: CASSLRELNSGANVLTF
DNA: TGTGCCAGCAGTTTACGGGAGTTAAACTCTGGGGCCAACGTCCTGACTTTC

size: .
V: TRBV7-9
D: TRBD2
J: TRBJ2-5
CDR3: CASSPAPGLAGGPQGAQYF
DNA: TGTGCCAGCAGCCCGGCTCCGGGACTAGCGGGAGGACCGCAAGGGGCCCAGTACTTC

size: .
V: TRBV6-5
D: .
J: TRBJ1-1
CDR3: CAMRIGTEAFF
DNA: TGTGCCATGAGGATCGGCACTGAAGCTTTCTTT

size: .
V: TRBV28
D: TRBD2
J: TRBJ2-7
CDR3: CASSLSTSGHYEQYF
DNA: TGTGCCAGCAGTTTAAGTACTAGCGGGCATTACGAGCAGTACTTC

size: .
V: TRBV5-1
D: .
J: TRBJ1-5
CDR3: CASSLEFGDQPQHF
DNA: TGCGCCAGCAGCTTGGAGTTTGGTGATCAGCCCCAGCATTTT

size: .
V: TRBV18
D: TRBD1
J: TRBJ2-7
CDR3: CASSPQGQSTYEQYF
DNA: TGTGCCAGCTCACCACAGGGACAGAGTACCTACGAGCAGTACTTC

size: .
V: TRBV2
D: TRBD2
J: TRBJ2-7
CDR3: CASTPGRASYEQYF
DNA: TGTGCCAGCACACCCGGGAGGGCCTCCTACGAGCAGTACTTC

size: .
V: TRBV19
D: .
J: TRBJ1-5
CDR3: CASSPTNQPQHF
DNA: TGTGCCAGTAGCCCTACCAATCAGCCCCAGCATTTT

size: .
V: TRBV28
D: TRBD2
J: TRBJ2-5
CDR3: CASSSPGGEGQETQYF
DNA: TGTGCCAGCAGTTCCCCGGGAGGGGAGGGCCAAGAGACCCAGTACTTC

size: .
V: TRBV28
D: TRBD2
J: TRBJ2-7
CDR3: CASSQPGLAGDEQYF
DNA: TGTGCCAGCAGTCAACCGGGACTAGCGGGAGACGAGCAGTACTTC

size: .
V: TRBV5-6
D: .
J: TRBJ2-1
CDR3: CASSFFFREGRSYNEQFF
DNA: TGTGCCAGCAGCTTTTTTTTCAGGGAAGGTAGGTCCTACAATGAGCAGTTCTTC

size: .
V: TRBV19
D: .
J: TRBJ1-5
CDR3: CASSMPGAGNQPQHF
DNA: TGTGCCAGTAGTATGCCCGGGGCGGGCAATCAGCCCCAGCATTTT

size: .
V: TRBV7-9
D: .
J: TRBJ2-2
CDR3: CASSGYRGLAGVLFF
DNA: TGTGCCAGCAGCGGCTACAGGGGGCTAGCGGGGGTGCTGTTTTTT

size: .
V: TRBV5-5
D: .
J: TRBJ2-5
CDR3: CASSLAPPIETQYF
DNA: TGTGCCAGCAGCTTGGCCCCCCCAATAGAGACCCAGTACTTC

size: .
V: TRBV6-6
D: TRBD1
J: TRBJ1-5
CDR3: CASSGQGRNQPQHF
DNA: TGTGCCAGCAGTGGACAGGGTCGAAACCAGCCCCAGCATTTT